This is a list of T cell receptor beta chains from one sample in a study of cytomegalovirus exposure and HLA in healthy donors. Sequencing was performed with immunoSEQ multiplex PCR; in TCRdb, only in-frame clones are kept and a portion is missing. The data hold 200,000 to 250,000 clones, with 82% observed a single time. Sequencing was done on a sample of PBMCs. The receptors here all came from a woman in her thirties or forties in good health and CMV-seropositive. Each CDR3 is given with its conserved first and last residue. The D gene is left open where the match is weak. The size entry is marked missing in some rows and otherwise reads once, few, many or a size class.

D: TRBD1
size: NA
V: TRBV7-9
J: TRBJ2-5
CDR3: CASSLLEGAGETQYF
DNA: TGTGCCAGCAGCTTACTTGAGGGGGCAGGAGAGACCCAGTACTTC

D: NA
size: NA
V: TRBV4-1
J: TRBJ1-3
CDR3: CASSLGVSSGNTIYF
DNA: TGCGCCAGCAGCCTAGGGGTTAGCTCTGGAAACACCATATATTTT

D: NA
size: NA
V: TRBV19
J: TRBJ2-1
CDR3: CASSIGHSGSVQFF
DNA: TGTGCCAGTAGTATAGGGCACAGTGGGAGCGTGCAGTTCTTC

D: NA
size: NA
V: TRBV7-9
J: TRBJ1-3
CDR3: CASSRTGSGNTIYF
DNA: TGTGCCAGCAGTCGAACAGGGTCTGGAAACACCATATATTTT

D: NA
size: NA
V: TRBV7-9
J: TRBJ2-1
CDR3: CASSPRLSDEQFF
DNA: TGTGCCAGCAGCCCGAGATTATCCGATGAGCAGTTCTTC

D: NA
size: NA
V: TRBV4-1
J: TRBJ1-2
CDR3: CASSQDRLAGYGYTF
DNA: TGCGCCAGCAGCCAAGATCGGCTGGCAGGGTATGGCTACACCTTC

D: TRBD1
size: NA
V: TRBV13
J: TRBJ2-5
CDR3: CASSLQGALQETQYF
DNA: TGTGCCAGCAGTTTACAGGGGGCTCTCCAAGAGACCCAGTACTTC

D: TRBD1
size: few
V: TRBV7-9
J: TRBJ1-2
CDR3: CASSSQGGDGYTF
DNA: TGTGCCAGCAGCTCCCAGGGGGGTGATGGCTACACCTTC

D: NA
size: NA
V: TRBV7-6
J: TRBJ2-7
CDR3: CASSLTLREQRYF
DNA: TGTGCCAGCAGCTTAACTCTTCGTGAACAGAGGTACTTC

D: TRBD2
size: NA
V: TRBV19
J: TRBJ2-5
CDR3: CASSMESGGRETQYF
DNA: TGTGCCAGTAGTATGGAGAGCGGGGGGCGAGAGACCCAGTACTTC

D: NA
size: NA
V: TRBV7-8
J: TRBJ2-2
CDR3: CASSTRTLSGELFF
DNA: TGTGCCAGCAGCACCCGGACTCTCTCCGGGGAGCTGTTTTTT

D: NA
size: few
V: TRBV9
J: TRBJ1-3
CDR3: CASSGQTGYGNTIYF
DNA: TGTGCCAGCAGCGGACAAACAGGGTATGGAAACACCATATATTTT

D: TRBD1
size: NA
V: TRBV5-1
J: TRBJ1-3
CDR3: CASRTGVGGNTIYF
DNA: TGCGCCAGCAGGACAGGGGTTGGAGGAAACACCATATATTTT

D: NA
size: NA
V: TRBV4-3
J: TRBJ2-1
CDR3: CASSQGWQNEQFF
DNA: TGCGCCAGCAGCCAAGGATGGCAGAATGAGCAGTTCTTC

D: TRBD1
size: NA
V: TRBV6-1
J: TRBJ2-7
CDR3: CAGDRGIKGHEQYF
DNA: TGTGCCGGAGACAGGGGAATCAAGGGCCACGAGCAGTACTTC

D: TRBD1
size: NA
V: TRBV7-2
J: TRBJ2-7
CDR3: CASSLVGGQGPSSYEQYF
DNA: TGTGCCAGCAGCTTAGTAGGTGGACAGGGGCCTTCCTCCTACGAGCAGTACTTC